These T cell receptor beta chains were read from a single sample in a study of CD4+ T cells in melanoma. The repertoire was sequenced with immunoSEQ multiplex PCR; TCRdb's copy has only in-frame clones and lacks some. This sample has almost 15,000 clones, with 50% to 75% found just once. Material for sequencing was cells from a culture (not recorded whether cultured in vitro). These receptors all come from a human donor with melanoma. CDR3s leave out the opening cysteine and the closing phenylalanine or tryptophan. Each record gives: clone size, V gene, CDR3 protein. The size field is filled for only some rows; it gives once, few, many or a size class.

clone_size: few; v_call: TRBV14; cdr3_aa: ASSQDRRGGQY
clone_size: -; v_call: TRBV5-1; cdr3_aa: ASSGGTSEETQY
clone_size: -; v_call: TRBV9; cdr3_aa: ASSAPGQNSPLH
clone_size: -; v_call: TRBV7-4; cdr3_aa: ASSGGTGNTGELF
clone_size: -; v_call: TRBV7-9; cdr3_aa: ASSLEGGALR
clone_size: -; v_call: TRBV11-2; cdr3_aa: ASSSRLSGTSGVLEQF
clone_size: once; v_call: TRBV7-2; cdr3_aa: ASSFSGGVGEQF
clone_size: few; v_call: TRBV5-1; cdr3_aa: ASSLQGALYNEQF
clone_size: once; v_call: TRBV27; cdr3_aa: ASSRQGLHEQY
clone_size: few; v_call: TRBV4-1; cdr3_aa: ASSQIYREGYT
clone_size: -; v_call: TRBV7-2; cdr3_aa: ASSLEVGAF
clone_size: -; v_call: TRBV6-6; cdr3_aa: ASSYDSVRGETQY
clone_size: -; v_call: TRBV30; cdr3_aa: ALGTGRSGNTIY
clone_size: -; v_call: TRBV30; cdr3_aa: ALSGARTALAGGNTIY
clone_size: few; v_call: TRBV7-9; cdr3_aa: ASSATGTSPMGTDTQY
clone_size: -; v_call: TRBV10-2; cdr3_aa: ASWGTSGSNSNYEQY
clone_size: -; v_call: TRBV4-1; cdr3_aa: ASSYAYEQY
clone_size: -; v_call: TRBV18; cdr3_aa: ASSPPSQATDTQY
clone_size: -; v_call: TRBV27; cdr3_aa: ASSGLAGSSYNEQF
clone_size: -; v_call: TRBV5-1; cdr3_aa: ASSLVQGAGEQY
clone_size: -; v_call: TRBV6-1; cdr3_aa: ASSGTLDSEQY
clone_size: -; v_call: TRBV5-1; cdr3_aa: ASSLSGQGASYEQY
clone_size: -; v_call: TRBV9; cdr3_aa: ASSVVTEAF
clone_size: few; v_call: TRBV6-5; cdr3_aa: ASSPPSGREAF
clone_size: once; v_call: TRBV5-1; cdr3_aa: ASSLGRVTGELF
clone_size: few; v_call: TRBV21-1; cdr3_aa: ASIRGRRFSESYEQY
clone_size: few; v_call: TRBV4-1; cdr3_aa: ASSRDGRATEAF
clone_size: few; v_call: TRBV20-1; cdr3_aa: SANPNYGYT
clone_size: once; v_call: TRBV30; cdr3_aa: AWSVSRGNTIY
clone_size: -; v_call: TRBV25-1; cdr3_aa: ASSEYGKGRTSAETQY
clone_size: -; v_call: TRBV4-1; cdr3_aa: ASSQAARGYT
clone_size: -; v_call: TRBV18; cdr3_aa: ASSRQPSEGLF
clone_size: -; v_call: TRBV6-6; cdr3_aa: ASSYPRVGQPQH
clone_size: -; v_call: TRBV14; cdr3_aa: ASSPPGHPNSPLH
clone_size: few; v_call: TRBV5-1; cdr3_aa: ASSFRSGGSFTSYNEQF
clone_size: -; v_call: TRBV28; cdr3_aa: AIAWANEQY
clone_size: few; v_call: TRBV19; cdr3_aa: ASSRDRGSWGSYEQY
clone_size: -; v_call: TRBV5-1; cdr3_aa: ASSFDPGPGNTIY
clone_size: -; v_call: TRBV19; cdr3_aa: ASSPLGREETQY
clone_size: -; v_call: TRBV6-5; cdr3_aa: ASSYSQSTEAF
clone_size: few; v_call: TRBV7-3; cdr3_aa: ASSLTPDSLML
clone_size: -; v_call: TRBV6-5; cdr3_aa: ASSYGRVGYEQY
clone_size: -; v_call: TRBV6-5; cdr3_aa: ASSYPGTDTQY
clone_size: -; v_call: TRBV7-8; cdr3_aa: ASSLAHRASYGYT
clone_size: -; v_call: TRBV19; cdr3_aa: ASSISGTGNYGYT